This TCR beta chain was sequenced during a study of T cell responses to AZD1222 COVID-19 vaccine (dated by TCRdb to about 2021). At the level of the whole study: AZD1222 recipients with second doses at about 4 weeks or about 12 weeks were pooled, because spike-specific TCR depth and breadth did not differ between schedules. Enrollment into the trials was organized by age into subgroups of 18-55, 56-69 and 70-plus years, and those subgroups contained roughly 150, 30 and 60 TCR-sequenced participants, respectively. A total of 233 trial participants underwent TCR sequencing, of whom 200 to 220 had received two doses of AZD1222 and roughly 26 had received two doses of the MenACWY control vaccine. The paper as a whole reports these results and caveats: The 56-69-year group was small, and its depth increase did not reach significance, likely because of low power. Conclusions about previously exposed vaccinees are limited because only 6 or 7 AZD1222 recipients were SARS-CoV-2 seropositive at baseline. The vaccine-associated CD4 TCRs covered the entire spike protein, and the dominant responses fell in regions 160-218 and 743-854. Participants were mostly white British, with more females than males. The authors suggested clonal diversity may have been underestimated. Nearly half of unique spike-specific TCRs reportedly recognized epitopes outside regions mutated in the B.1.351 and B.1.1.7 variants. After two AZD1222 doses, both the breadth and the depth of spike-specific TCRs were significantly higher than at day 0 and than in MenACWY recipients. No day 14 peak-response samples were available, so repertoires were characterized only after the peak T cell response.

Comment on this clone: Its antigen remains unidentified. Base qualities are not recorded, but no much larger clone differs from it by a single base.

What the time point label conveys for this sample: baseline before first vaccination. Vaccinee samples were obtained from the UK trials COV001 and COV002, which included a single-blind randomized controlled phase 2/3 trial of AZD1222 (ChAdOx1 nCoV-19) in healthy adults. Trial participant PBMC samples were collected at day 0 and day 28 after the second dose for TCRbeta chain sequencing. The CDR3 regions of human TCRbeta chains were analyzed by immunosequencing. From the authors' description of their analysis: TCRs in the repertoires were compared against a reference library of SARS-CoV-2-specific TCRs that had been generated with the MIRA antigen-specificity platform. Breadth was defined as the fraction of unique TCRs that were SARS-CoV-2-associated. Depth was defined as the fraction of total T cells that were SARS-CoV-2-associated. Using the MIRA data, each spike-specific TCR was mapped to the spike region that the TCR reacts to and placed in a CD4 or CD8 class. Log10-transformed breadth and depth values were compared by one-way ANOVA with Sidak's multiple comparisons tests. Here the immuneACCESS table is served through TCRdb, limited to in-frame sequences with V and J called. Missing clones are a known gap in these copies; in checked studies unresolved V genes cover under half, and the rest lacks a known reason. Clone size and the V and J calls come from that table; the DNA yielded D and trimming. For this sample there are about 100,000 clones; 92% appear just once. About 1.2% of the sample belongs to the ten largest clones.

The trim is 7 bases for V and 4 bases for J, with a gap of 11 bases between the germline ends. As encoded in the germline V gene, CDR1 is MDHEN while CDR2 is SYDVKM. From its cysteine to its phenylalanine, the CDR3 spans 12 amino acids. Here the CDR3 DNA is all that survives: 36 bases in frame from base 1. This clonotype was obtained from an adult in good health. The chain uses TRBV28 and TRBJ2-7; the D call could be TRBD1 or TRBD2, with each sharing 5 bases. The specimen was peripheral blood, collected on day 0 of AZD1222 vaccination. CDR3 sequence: CASTQGEYEQYF. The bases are TGTGCCAGCACGCAGGGAGAATACGAGCAGTACTTC.